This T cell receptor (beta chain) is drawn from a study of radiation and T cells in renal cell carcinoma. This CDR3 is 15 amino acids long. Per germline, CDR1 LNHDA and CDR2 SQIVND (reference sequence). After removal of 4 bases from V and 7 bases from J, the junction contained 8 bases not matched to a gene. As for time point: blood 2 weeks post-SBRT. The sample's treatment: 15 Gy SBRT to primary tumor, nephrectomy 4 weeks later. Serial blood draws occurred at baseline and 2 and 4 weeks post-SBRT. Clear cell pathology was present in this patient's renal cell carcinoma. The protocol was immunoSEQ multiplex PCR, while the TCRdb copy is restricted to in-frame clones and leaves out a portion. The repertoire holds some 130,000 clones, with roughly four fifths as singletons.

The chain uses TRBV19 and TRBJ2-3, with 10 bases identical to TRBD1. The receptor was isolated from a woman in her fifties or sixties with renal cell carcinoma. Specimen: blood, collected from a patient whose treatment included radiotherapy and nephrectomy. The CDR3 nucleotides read TGTGCCAGTAGTAGTCCGGGACAGGGGACGAATACGCAGTATTTT. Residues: CASSSPGQGTNTQYF.